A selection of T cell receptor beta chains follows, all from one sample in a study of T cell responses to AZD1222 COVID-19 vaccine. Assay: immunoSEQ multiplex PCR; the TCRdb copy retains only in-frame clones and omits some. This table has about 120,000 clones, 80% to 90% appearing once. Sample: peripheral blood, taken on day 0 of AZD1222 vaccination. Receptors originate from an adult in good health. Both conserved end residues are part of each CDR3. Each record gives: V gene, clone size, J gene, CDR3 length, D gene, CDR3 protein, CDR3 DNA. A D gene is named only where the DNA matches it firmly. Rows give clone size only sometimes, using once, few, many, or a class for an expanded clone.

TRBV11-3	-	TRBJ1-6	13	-	CASSRGVNSPLHF	TGTGCCAGCAGCCGGGGGGTTAATTCACCCCTCCACTTT
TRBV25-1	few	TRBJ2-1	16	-	CASSEYNPPSVDEQFF	TGTGCCAGCAGTGAATATAATCCCCCCTCAGTGGATGAGCAGTTCTTC
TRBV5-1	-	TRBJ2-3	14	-	CASSPGSSRDTQYF	TGCGCCAGCAGCCCAGGATCGTCCCGAGATACGCAGTATTTT
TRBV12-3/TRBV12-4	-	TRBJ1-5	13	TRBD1	CASSKQGGQPQHF	TGTGCCAGCAGCAAACAGGGGGGCCAGCCCCAGCATTTT
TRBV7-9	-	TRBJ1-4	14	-	CASSVNRDIEKLFF	TGTGCCAGCAGCGTTAACCGGGACATAGAAAAACTGTTTTTT
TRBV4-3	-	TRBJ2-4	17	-	CASSQDGAGLTGDIQYF	TGCGCCAGCAGCCAAGATGGGGCAGGCCTCACGGGGGACATTCAGTACTTC
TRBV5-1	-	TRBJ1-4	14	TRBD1	CASSSTGVEEKLFF	TGCGCCAGCAGCTCCACAGGGGTTGAGGAAAAACTGTTTTTT
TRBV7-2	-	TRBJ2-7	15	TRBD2	CASSLATSGTYEQYF	TGTGCCAGCAGCTTAGCGACTAGCGGAACCTACGAGCAGTACTTC
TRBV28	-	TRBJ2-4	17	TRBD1	CASSPRTGGLAKNIQYF	TGTGCCAGCAGCCCCCGGACAGGGGGTTTAGCCAAAAACATTCAGTACTTC
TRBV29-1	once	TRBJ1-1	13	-	CSVDEGPNTEAFF	TGCAGCGTTGACGAGGGCCCGAACACTGAAGCTTTCTTT
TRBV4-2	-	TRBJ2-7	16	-	CASSQTTDNLSYEQYF	TGTGCCAGCAGCCAAACCACGGACAACCTGTCCTACGAGCAGTACTTC